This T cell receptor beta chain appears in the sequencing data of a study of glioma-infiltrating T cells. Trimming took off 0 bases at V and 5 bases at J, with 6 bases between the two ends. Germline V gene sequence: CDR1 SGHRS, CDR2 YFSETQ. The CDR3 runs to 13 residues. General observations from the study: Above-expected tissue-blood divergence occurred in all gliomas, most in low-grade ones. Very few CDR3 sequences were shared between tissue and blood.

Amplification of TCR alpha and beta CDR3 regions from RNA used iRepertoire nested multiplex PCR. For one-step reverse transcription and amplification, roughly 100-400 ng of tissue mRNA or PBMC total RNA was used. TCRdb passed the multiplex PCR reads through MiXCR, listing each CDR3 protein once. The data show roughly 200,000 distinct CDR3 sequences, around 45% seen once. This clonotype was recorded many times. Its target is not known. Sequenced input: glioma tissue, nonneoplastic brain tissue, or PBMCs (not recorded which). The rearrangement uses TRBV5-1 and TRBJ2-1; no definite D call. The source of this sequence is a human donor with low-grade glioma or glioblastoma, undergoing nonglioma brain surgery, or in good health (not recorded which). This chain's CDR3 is CASSLVTDNEQFF. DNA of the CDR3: TGCGCCAGCAGCTTGGTGACTGACAATGAGCAGTTCTTC. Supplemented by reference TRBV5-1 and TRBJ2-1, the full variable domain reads KAGVTQTPRYLIKTRGQQVTLSCSPISGHRSVSWYQQTPGQGLQFLFEYFSETQRNKGNFPGRFSGRQFSNSRSEMNVSTLELGDSALYLCASSLVTDNEQFFGPGTRLTVL.